The rows below give T cell receptor beta chains drawn from one sample of a study of T cell responses to AZD1222 COVID-19 vaccine. Produced via immunoSEQ multiplex PCR; TCRdb's table is partial and in-frame only. This sample has 150,000 to 200,000 clones, with about nine tenths found just once. Sequencing was performed on peripheral blood, taken on day 0 of AZD1222 vaccination. Receptor source: an adult in good health. CDR3s include the opening cysteine and the closing phenylalanine or tryptophan. D genes are given only for firm matches. Clone size is not always given. Where it is, it says once, few, many or a class for expanded clones.

J: TRBJ1-5
size: -
V: TRBV28
D: TRBD1
DNA: TGTGCCAGCGCTCCACCGAAGACAGGGGGTGTTTATCAGCCCCAGCATTTT
CDR3: CASAPPKTGGVYQPQHF

J: TRBJ2-3
size: few
V: TRBV12-3/TRBV12-4
D: -
DNA: TGTGCCAGCAGTTTCTCAGATACGCAGTATTTT
CDR3: CASSFSDTQYF

J: TRBJ1-2
size: -
V: TRBV4-3
D: -
DNA: TGCGCCAGCAGCCAAGAAAACTATGGCTACACCTTC
CDR3: CASSQENYGYTF

J: TRBJ1-1
size: -
V: TRBV20-1
D: -
DNA: TGCAGTGCTGGGGGAACTGAAGCTTTCTTT
CDR3: CSAGGTEAFF

J: TRBJ2-7
size: -
V: TRBV30
D: -
DNA: TGTGCCTGGAGTCGAGATACCTACGAGCAGTACTTC
CDR3: CAWSRDTYEQYF

J: TRBJ2-7
size: -
V: TRBV4-1
D: TRBD1
DNA: TGCGCCAGCAGCCAAGGGGACAGTGTATACGAGCAGTACTTC
CDR3: CASSQGDSVYEQYF

J: TRBJ2-7
size: -
V: TRBV5-5
D: -
DNA: TGTGCCAGCAGCTTGGACCCGGGCGGATCGTCCTACGAGCAGTACTTC
CDR3: CASSLDPGGSSYEQYF

J: TRBJ2-7
size: -
V: TRBV28
D: -
DNA: TGTGCCAGCAGTTTTAGGAGACACTCCTACGAGCAGTACTTC
CDR3: CASSFRRHSYEQYF

J: TRBJ2-2
size: -
V: TRBV5-4
D: -
DNA: TGTGCCAGCAGCTTGGTGACAGGAAACACCGGGGAGCTGTTTTTT
CDR3: CASSLVTGNTGELFF

J: TRBJ1-4
size: -
V: TRBV28
D: -
DNA: TGTGCCAGCACAGGGATCGGGGAAAAACTGTTTTTT
CDR3: CASTGIGEKLFF

J: TRBJ1-5
size: -
V: TRBV12-3/TRBV12-4
D: -
DNA: TGTGCCAGCAGTTTAGGTGAGGGCCAGCCCCAGCATTTT
CDR3: CASSLGEGQPQHF

J: TRBJ1-5
size: -
V: TRBV6-5
D: -
DNA: TGTGCCAGCAGAAGAAGTTATCAGGAGCCCCAGCATTTT
CDR3: CASRRSYQEPQHF

J: TRBJ1-5
size: -
V: TRBV4-1
D: -
DNA: TGCGCCAGCAGCCAAGCCCAGGGTTTCGGGAATCAGCCCCAGCATTTT
CDR3: CASSQAQGFGNQPQHF

J: TRBJ1-3
size: -
V: TRBV19
D: -
DNA: TGTGCCAGCAGCGAGGTAGGGGCACCTCTCTCTGGAAACACCATATATTTT
CDR3: CASSEVGAPLSGNTIYF

J: TRBJ1-4
size: -
V: TRBV3-1/TRBV3-2
D: -
DNA: TGTGCCAGCAGCCAAGACCCGCGTAACAGGACAGAGGGTGGAAAACTGTTTTTT
CDR3: CASSQDPRNRTEGGKLFF

J: TRBJ2-7
size: -
V: TRBV28
D: -
DNA: TGTGCCAGCAGTTTGGCGGGCCCAGGCCCCCACGAGCAGTACTTC
CDR3: CASSLAGPGPHEQYF

J: TRBJ2-7
size: -
V: TRBV4-2
D: -
DNA: TGTGCCAGCAGCCAAGCAGGTGGAACCTACGAGCAGTACTTC
CDR3: CASSQAGGTYEQYF

J: TRBJ1-6
size: once
V: TRBV6-2/TRBV6-3
D: -
DNA: TGTGCCAGCAGTTACTCGAATCCCAGGGACTCACCCCTCCACTTT
CDR3: CASSYSNPRDSPLHF

J: TRBJ1-1
size: -
V: TRBV30
D: -
DNA: TGTGCCTGGAGTGTAACCTCGAACACTGAAGCTTTCTTT
CDR3: CAWSVTSNTEAFF

J: TRBJ2-1
size: -
V: TRBV7-6
D: -
DNA: TGTGCCAGCAGCAAAGGGGGATTCAATGAGCAGTTCTTC
CDR3: CASSKGGFNEQFF

J: TRBJ1-1
size: -
V: TRBV15
D: -
DNA: TGTGCCACCAGCAGAGGCGGGAACACTGAAGCTTTCTTT
CDR3: CATSRGGNTEAFF

J: TRBJ2-2
size: -
V: TRBV4-2
D: -
DNA: TGTGCCAGCAGCCTAACCCCTCGAAGGTCCGGGACCGGGGAGCTGTTTTTT
CDR3: CASSLTPRRSGTGELFF

J: TRBJ1-3
size: once
V: TRBV6-2/TRBV6-3
D: -
DNA: TGTGCCAGCAGTTCCTCAGCTCCTTACTCTGGAAACACCATATATTTT
CDR3: CASSSSAPYSGNTIYF

J: TRBJ2-7
size: -
V: TRBV5-1
D: -
DNA: TGCGCCAGCAGCTTGGCCGTTGCAGGGGCGGTAGACGAGCAGTACTTC
CDR3: CASSLAVAGAVDEQYF

J: TRBJ1-1
size: -
V: TRBV6-4
D: TRBD1
DNA: TGTGCCAGCAGTGAAGGGACAGCGAACACTGAAGCTTTCTTT
CDR3: CASSEGTANTEAFF

J: TRBJ1-2
size: -
V: TRBV23-1
D: -
DNA: TGCGCCAGCAGTCAATCGGGGGAGGGGCCCTATGGCTACACCTTC
CDR3: CASSQSGEGPYGYTF

J: TRBJ1-2
size: -
V: TRBV9
D: -
DNA: TGTGCCAGCAGCGTCGGGCCAATAGAGAGTAACTATGGCTACACCTTC
CDR3: CASSVGPIESNYGYTF

J: TRBJ1-1
size: -
V: TRBV19
D: -
DNA: TGTGCCAGTAGGTCGGGACTTCCGAACACTGAAGCTTTCTTT
CDR3: CASRSGLPNTEAFF

J: TRBJ1-5
size: -
V: TRBV28
D: TRBD1
DNA: TGTGCCAGCAGCCAGGGACAGGGGACGGTGGGCAATCAGCCCCAGCATTTT
CDR3: CASSQGQGTVGNQPQHF

J: TRBJ2-7
size: -
V: TRBV3-1/TRBV3-2
D: -
DNA: TGTGCCAGCAGCCAAGTTTTGATACAGGGTTACGACGAGCAGTACTTC
CDR3: CASSQVLIQGYDEQYF

J: TRBJ2-1
size: -
V: TRBV6-2/TRBV6-3
D: -
DNA: TGTGCCAGCAGTCCCATCACTGACTTCCCTCGGGATGAGCAGTTCTTC
CDR3: CASSPITDFPRDEQFF

J: TRBJ2-5
size: -
V: TRBV5-1
D: TRBD1
DNA: TGCGCCAGCAGCTTGCAGGGGGCTAGAGAGACCCAGTACTTC
CDR3: CASSLQGARETQYF

J: TRBJ1-2
size: -
V: TRBV27
D: -
DNA: TGTGCCAGCAGTTTGGCAGGGGCGGGCTATGGCTACACCTTC
CDR3: CASSLAGAGYGYTF

J: TRBJ2-2
size: few
V: TRBV11-3
D: -
DNA: TGTGCCAGCAGCCTGACAGAGTCTGGGACCGGGGAGCTGTTTTTT
CDR3: CASSLTESGTGELFF

J: TRBJ2-7
size: once
V: TRBV9
D: -
DNA: TGTGCCAGCAGCATACGCCGCGACTCTGAGCAGTACTTC
CDR3: CASSIRRDSEQYF

J: TRBJ2-2
size: once
V: TRBV4-3
D: TRBD1
DNA: TGCGCCAGCAGCCAGCGACAGGGTATGATGACCGGGGAGCTGTTTTTT
CDR3: CASSQRQGMMTGELFF

J: TRBJ1-2
size: -
V: TRBV7-2
D: TRBD1
DNA: TGTGCCAGCAAACTGGACAGGGGGCGGGTGAAGGGTGGCTACACCTTC
CDR3: CASKLDRGRVKGGYTF

J: TRBJ1-1
size: -
V: TRBV7-9
D: -
DNA: TGTGCCAGCAGCCCCCGTGGACAGACGGAGGTAGCTTTCTTT
CDR3: CASSPRGQTEVAFF

J: TRBJ2-3
size: -
V: TRBV7-3
D: TRBD2
DNA: TGTGCCAGCAGCTTAAGCCGACTAGCGGGAGGCGCAGATACGCAGTATTTT
CDR3: CASSLSRLAGGADTQYF

J: TRBJ1-6
size: -
V: TRBV5-4
D: -
DNA: TGTGCCAGCAGCTTATTTAATTCACCCCTCCACTTT
CDR3: CASSLFNSPLHF

J: TRBJ2-7
size: -
V: TRBV30
D: TRBD1
DNA: TGTGCCTGGAGTCCCGGGACAGTCTCCTACGAGCAGTACTTC
CDR3: CAWSPGTVSYEQYF

J: TRBJ2-7
size: -
V: TRBV7-2
D: -
DNA: TGTGCCAGCAGCTTAGACGGGGTGGACATATACGAGCAGTACTTC
CDR3: CASSLDGVDIYEQYF

J: TRBJ2-7
size: -
V: TRBV5-4
D: TRBD1
DNA: TGTGCCAGCAGCCCCTCGGAGGGGACAGGGTACTACGAGCAGTACTTC
CDR3: CASSPSEGTGYYEQYF

J: TRBJ2-2
size: -
V: TRBV5-4
D: -
DNA: TGTGCCAGCAGCCCGGGACAGAACACCGGGGAGCTGTTTTTT
CDR3: CASSPGQNTGELFF

J: TRBJ1-2
size: -
V: TRBV7-9
D: TRBD1
DNA: TGTGCCAGCAGCCCACAGGGGAATTATGGCTACACCTTC
CDR3: CASSPQGNYGYTF

J: TRBJ1-5
size: -
V: TRBV19
D: -
DNA: TGTGCCAGTAGTAGAGGGGGGCTCGGCGATCAGCCCCAGCATTTT
CDR3: CASSRGGLGDQPQHF

J: TRBJ2-2
size: -
V: TRBV14
D: -
DNA: TGTGCCAGCAGCCAACAAGCGACCACCGGGGAGCTGTTTTTT
CDR3: CASSQQATTGELFF

J: TRBJ2-3
size: -
V: TRBV6-2/TRBV6-3
D: TRBD2
DNA: TGTGCCAGCAGTTACCTAGGGCGGGGGGGCGATACGCAGTATTTT
CDR3: CASSYLGRGGDTQYF

J: TRBJ1-3
size: -
V: TRBV4-3
D: TRBD1
DNA: TGCGCCAGCAGCCAAGACGGGACAGTAGCCCGAAACACCATATATTTT
CDR3: CASSQDGTVARNTIYF

J: TRBJ1-2
size: once
V: TRBV5-6
D: -
DNA: TGTGCCAGCGAGGGGAACTATGGCTACACCTTC
CDR3: CASEGNYGYTF

J: TRBJ2-7
size: -
V: TRBV2
D: -
DNA: TGTGCCACCAGGGATGGCCGATCGCGGCCCGAGCAGTACTTC
CDR3: CATRDGRSRPEQYF

J: TRBJ2-3
size: -
V: TRBV30
D: -
DNA: TGTGCCTGGAGTTTCCCAGGGGGCACAGATACGCAGTATTTT
CDR3: CAWSFPGGTDTQYF

J: TRBJ1-2
size: -
V: TRBV28
D: TRBD1
DNA: TGTGCCAGCAGCCGCTCCCCGGACAGGAGGCGGTATGGCTACACCTTC
CDR3: CASSRSPDRRRYGYTF

J: TRBJ2-7
size: -
V: TRBV7-9
D: TRBD2
DNA: TGTGCCAGCAGCCGTGAAGCGGGGGCCTACGAGCAGTACTTC
CDR3: CASSREAGAYEQYF

J: TRBJ2-6
size: -
V: TRBV6-4
D: -
DNA: TGTGCCAGCAGTGACTCTGGGGCCAACGTCCTGACTTTC
CDR3: CASSDSGANVLTF

J: TRBJ1-2
size: -
V: TRBV12-3/TRBV12-4
D: -
DNA: TGTGCCAGCACCACAGGGTACGGCTACACCTTC
CDR3: CASTTGYGYTF

J: TRBJ2-3
size: -
V: TRBV24-1
D: -
DNA: TGTGCCACCAGTGAGGATGGCGCAGATACGCAGTATTTT
CDR3: CATSEDGADTQYF